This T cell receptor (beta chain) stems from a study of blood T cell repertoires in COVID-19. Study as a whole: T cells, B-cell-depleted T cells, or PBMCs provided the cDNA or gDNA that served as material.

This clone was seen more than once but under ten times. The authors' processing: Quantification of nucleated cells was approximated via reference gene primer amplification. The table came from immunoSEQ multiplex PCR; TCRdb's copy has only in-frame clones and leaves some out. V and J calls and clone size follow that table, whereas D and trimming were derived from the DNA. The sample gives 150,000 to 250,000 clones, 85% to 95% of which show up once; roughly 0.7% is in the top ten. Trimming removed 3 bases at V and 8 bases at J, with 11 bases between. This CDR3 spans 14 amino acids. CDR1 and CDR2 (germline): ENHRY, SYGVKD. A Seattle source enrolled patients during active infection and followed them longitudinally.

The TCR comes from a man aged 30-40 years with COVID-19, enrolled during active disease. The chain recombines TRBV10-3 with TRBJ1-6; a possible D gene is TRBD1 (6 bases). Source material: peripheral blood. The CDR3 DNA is TGTGCCATCAGTGATCGGGGGGCCTATTCACCCCTCCACTTT. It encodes CAISDRGAYSPLHF.